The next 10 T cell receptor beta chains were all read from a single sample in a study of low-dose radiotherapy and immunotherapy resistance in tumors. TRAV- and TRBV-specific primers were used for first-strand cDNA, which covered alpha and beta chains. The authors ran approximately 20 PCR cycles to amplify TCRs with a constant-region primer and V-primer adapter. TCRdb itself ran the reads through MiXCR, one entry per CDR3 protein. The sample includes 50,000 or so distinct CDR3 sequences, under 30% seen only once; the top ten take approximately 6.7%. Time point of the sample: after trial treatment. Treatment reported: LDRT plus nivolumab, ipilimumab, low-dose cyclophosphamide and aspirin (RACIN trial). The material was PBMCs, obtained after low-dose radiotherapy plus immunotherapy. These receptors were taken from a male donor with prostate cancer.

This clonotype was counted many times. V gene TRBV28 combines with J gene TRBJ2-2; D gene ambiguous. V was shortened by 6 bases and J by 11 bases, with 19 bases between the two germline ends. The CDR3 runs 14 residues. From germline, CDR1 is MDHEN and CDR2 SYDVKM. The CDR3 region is CASSPGSSLRELFF. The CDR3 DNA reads TGTGCCAGCAGCCCTGGATCGTCCTTGAGAGAGCTGTTTTTT.

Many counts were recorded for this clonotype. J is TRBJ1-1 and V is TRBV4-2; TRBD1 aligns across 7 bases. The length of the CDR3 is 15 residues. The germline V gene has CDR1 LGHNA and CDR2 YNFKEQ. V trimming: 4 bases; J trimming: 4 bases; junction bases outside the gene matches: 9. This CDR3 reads CASSLLWDSLTEAFF. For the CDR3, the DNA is TGTGCCAGCAGCCTGTTGTGGGACAGCCTCACTGAAGCTTTCTTT.

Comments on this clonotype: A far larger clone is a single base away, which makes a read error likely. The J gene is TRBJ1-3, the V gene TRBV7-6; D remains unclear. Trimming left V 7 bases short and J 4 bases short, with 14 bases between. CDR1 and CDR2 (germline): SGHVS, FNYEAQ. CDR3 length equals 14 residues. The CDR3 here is CASTNMGLGNTIYF. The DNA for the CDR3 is TGTGCCAGCACAAATATGGGTCTCGGAAACACCATATATTTT.

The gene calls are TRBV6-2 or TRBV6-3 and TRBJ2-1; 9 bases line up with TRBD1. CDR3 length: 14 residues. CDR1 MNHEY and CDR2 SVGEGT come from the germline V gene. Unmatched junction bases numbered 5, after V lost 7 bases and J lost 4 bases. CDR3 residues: CASKPGTGYNEQFF. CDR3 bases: TGTGCCAGCAAGCCAGGGACAGGGTACAATGAGCAGTTCTTC.

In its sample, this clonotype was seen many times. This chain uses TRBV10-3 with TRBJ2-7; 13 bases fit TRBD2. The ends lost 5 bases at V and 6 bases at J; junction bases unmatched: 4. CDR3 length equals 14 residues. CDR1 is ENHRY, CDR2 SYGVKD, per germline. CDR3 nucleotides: TGTGCCATCAGTACTAGCGGGGGGGCGGGCGAGCAGTACTTC. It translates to CAISTSGGAGEQYF.

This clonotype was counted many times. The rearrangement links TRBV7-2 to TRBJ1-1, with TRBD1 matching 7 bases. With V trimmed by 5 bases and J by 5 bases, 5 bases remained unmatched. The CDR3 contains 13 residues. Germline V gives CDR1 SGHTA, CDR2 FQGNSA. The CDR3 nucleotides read TGTGCCAGCAGCGCGGGACAGAGAACTGAAGCTTTCTTT. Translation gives CASSAGQRTEAFF.

The CDR3 protein is CASSLNLNTEAFF. In nucleotides, the CDR3 is TGTGCCAGCAGCCTAAACCTGAACACTGAAGCTTTCTTT. J is TRBJ1-1 and V is TRBV3-1; no reliable D call. CDR3 length equals 13 residues. CDR1 LGHDT and CDR2 YNNKEL come from the germline V gene (reference sequence). The germline V and J ends were trimmed by 4 bases and 0 bases, with 6 bases remaining between them.

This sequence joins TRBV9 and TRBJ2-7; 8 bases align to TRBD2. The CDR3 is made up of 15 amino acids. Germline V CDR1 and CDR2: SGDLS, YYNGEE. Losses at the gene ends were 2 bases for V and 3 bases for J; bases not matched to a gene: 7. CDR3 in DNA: TGTGCCAGCAGCGTCTCTAGCGGGTCGTTCTACGAGCAGTACTTC. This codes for CASSVSSGSFYEQYF.

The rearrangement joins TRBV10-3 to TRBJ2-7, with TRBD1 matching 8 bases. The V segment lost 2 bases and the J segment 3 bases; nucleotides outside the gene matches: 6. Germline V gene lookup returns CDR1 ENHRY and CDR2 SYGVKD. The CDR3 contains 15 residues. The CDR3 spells CAISEGGQDFYEQYF. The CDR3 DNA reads TGTGCCATCAGTGAGGGGGGACAGGATTTCTACGAGCAGTACTTC.

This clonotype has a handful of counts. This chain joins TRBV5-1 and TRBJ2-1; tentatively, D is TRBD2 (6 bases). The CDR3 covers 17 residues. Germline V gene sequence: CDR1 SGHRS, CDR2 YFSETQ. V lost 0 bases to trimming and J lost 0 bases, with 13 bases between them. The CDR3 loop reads CASSLVGGLGSYNEQFF. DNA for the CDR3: TGCGCCAGCAGCTTGGTCGGGGGTCTCGGCTCCTACAATGAGCAGTTCTTC.